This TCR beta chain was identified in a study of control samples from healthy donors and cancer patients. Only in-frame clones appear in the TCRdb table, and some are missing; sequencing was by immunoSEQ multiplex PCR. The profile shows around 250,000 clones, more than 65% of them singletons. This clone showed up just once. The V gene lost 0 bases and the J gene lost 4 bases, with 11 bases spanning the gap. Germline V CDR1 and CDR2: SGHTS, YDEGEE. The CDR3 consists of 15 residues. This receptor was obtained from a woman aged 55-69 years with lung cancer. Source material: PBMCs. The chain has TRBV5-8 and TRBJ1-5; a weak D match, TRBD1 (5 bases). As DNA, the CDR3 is TGTGCCAGCAGCTTGGAGGGGCATCAAAATCAGCCCCAGCATTTT. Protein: CASSLEGHQNQPQHF.